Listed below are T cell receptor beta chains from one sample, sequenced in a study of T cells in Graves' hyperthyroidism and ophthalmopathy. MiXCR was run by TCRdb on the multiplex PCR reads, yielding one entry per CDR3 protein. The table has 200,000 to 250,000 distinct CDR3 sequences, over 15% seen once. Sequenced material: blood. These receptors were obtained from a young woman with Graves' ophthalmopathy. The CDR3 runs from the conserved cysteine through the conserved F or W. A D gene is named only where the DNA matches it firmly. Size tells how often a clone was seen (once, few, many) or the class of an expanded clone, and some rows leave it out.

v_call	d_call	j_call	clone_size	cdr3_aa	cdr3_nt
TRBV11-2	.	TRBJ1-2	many	CASSHPSPGYYGYTF	TGTGCCAGCAGCCACCCTAGTCCCGGTTACTATGGCTACACCTTC
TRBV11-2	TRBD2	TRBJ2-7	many	CASCQGGYEQYF	TGTGCCAGCTGTCAGGGAGGGTACGAGCAGTACTTC
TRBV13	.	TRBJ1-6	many	CASSFQGSALHF	TGTGCCAGCAGCTTCCAGGGATCTGCCCTCCACTTT
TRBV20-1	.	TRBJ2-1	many	CSASKRDEQFF	TGCAGTGCCAGTAAAAGGGATGAGCAGTTCTTC
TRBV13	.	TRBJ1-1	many	CASSEMLTLGDTEAFF	TGTGCCAGCAGCGAAATGCTGACCTTGGGGGACACTGAAGCTTTCTTT
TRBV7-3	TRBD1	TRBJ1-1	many	CASSLWAGLTGAVDPNTEAFF	TGTGCCAGCAGCTTATGGGCGGGCCTGACAGGGGCGGTGGATCCGAACACTGAAGCTTTCTTT
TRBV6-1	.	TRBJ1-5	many	CASSEAPYQPQHF	TGTGCCAGCAGTGAAGCGCCTTACCAGCCCCAGCATTTT
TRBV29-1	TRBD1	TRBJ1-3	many	CSAELTGEGNTIYF	TGCAGCGCAGAACTGACAGGGGAAGGAAACACCATATATTTT
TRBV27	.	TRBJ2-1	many	CASSFGASYNEQFF	TGTGCCAGCAGTTTCGGGGCGTCCTACAATGAGCAGTTCTTC
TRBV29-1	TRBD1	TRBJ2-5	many	CSVTGLGETQYF	TGCAGCGTGACAGGGTTAGGGGAGACCCAGTACTTC
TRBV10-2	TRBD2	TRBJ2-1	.	CASSETSGRYNEQFF	TGCGCCAGCAGTGAGACTAGCGGGCGCTACAATGAGCAGTTCTTC
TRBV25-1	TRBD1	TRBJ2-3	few	CASSGSPGTDSTDTQYF	TGTGCCAGCAGTGGCTCCCCCGGGACAGATAGCACAGATACGCAGTATTTT
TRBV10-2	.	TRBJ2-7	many	CASSENPMGDGYEQYF	TGCGCCAGCAGTGAGAACCCCATGGGGGATGGCTACGAGCAGTACTTC
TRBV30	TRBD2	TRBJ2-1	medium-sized	CAWSVLAGGGNEQFF	TGTGCCTGGAGTGTATTAGCGGGGGGTGGAAATGAGCAGTTCTTC
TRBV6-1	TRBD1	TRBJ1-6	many	CASRLTGGRSPLHF	TGTGCCAGCAGATTGACAGGGGGCAGGTCACCCCTCCACTTT
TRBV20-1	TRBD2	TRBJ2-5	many	CSAGGRGGRETQYF	TGCAGTGCCGGAGGGCGGGGGGGCCGCGAGACCCAGTACTTC
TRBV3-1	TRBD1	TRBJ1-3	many	CASSQGQGSGNTIYF	TGTGCCAGCAGCCAAGGACAGGGCTCTGGAAACACCATATATTTT
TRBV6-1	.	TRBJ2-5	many	CASSDISGDQETQYF	TGTGCCAGCAGTGATATTAGCGGAGACCAAGAGACCCAGTACTTC
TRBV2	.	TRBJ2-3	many	CASRLGLTSTMGTDTQYF	TGTGCCAGCAGATTAGGCCTGACTTCCACCATGGGCACAGATACGCAGTATTTT
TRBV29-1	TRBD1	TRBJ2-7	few	CSARDRGGGEQYF	TGCAGCGCCCGGGACAGGGGAGGAGGTGAGCAGTACTTC
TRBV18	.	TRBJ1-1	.	CASSPPFMNTEAFF	TGTGCCAGCTCACCACCGTTCATGAACACTGAAGCTTTCTTT
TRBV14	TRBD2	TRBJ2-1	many	CASSPLTSGSLNEQFF	TGTGCCAGCAGCCCCCTTACTAGCGGAAGCCTCAATGAGCAGTTCTTC
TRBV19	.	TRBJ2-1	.	CASSPTPEAGTYNEQFF	TGTGCCAGTAGTCCAACCCCCGAGGCGGGGACCTACAATGAGCAGTTCTTC
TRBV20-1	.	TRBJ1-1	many	CSGETYTEAFF	TGCAGTGGCGAGACGTACACTGAAGCTTTCTTT
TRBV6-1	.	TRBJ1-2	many	CASSYEMGHAYGYTF	TGTGCCAGCAGTTACGAGATGGGACACGCCTATGGCTACACCTTC
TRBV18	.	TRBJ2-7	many	CASSASDSRHQYF	TGTGCCAGCTCGGCTAGCGACTCCCGTCATCAGTACTTC
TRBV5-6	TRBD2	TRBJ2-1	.	CASSLGLAGGPGNEQFF	TGTGCCAGCAGCTTGGGACTAGCGGGAGGGCCGGGCAATGAGCAGTTCTTC
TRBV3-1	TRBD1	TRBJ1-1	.	CASSQEGTGTEAFF	TGTGCCAGCAGCCAAGAAGGGACAGGGACTGAAGCTTTCTTT
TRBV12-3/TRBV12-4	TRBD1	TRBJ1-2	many	CASSGRGGGYTF	TGTGCCAGCAGCGGCAGGGGGGGGGGCTACACCTTC
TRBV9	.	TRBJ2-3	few	CASSVAGARAGSTDTQYF	TGTGCCAGCAGCGTAGCGGGGGCGCGAGCTGGTAGCACAGATACGCAGTATTTT
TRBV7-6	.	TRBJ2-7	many	CASSLGAGDNYEQYF	TGTGCCAGCAGCTTAGGGGCAGGGGATAACTACGAGCAGTACTTC
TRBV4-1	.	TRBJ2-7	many	CASSLLFRETYEQYF	TGCGCCAGCAGCCTTTTGTTTCGGGAAACCTACGAGCAGTACTTC
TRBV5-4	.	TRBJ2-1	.	CASSSMGVNEQFF	TGTGCCAGCAGCTCAATGGGGGTCAATGAGCAGTTCTTC
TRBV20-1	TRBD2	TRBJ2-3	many	CSARDRASGTTGDTQYF	TGCAGTGCTAGAGATCGAGCTAGCGGGACCACGGGGGATACGCAGTATTTT
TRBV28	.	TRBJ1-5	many	CASSWAFRGGNQPQHF	TGTGCCAGCAGTTGGGCCTTCCGGGGAGGCAATCAGCCCCAGCATTTT
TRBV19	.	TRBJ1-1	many	CASSTAPDTALAFF	TGTGCCAGTAGTACCGCACCCGACACGGCTTTGGCTTTCTTT
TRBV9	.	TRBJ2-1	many	CASSPWDARDEQFF	TGTGCCAGCAGCCCCTGGGACGCCAGGGATGAGCAGTTCTTC
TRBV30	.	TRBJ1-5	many	CAWSYSYNQPQHF	TGTGCCTGGAGCTACAGTTATAATCAGCCCCAGCATTTT
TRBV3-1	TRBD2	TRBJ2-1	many	CASSLDGTSGSRHYNEQFF	TGTGCCAGCAGTCTAGACGGGACTAGCGGGAGTCGGCACTACAATGAGCAGTTCTTC
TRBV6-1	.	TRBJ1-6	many	CASSDLRSSYNSPLHF	TGTGCCAGCAGTGACCTGAGAAGCTCCTATAATTCACCCCTCCACTTT
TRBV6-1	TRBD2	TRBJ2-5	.	CASSTSGRQETQYF	TGTGCCAGCAGCACTAGCGGGAGGCAAGAGACCCAGTACTTC
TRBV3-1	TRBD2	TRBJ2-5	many	CASSQGILAALWETQYF	TGTGCCAGCAGCCAGGGGATACTAGCGGCCCTCTGGGAGACCCAGTACTTC
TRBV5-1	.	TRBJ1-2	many	CASSSSWADNYGYTF	TGCGCCAGCAGCTCATCTTGGGCAGATAACTATGGCTACACCTTC
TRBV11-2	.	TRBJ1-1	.	CASSLGGYGLWVAFF	TGTGCCAGCAGCTTAGGGGGGTACGGATTATGGGTAGCTTTCTTT
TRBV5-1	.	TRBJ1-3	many	CASSPGSSGNTIYF	TGCGCCAGCAGCCCCGGGAGCTCTGGAAACACCATATATTTT
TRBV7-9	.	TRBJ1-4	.	CASSALGGTNEKLFF	TGTGCCAGCAGCGCACTGGGGGGAACTAATGAAAAACTGTTTTTT
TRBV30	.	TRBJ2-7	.	CAWSHPQLEGVGEQYF	TGTGCCTGGAGCCACCCCCAGTTGGAGGGTGTAGGCGAGCAGTACTTC
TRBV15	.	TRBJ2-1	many	CATSRRTASYNEQFF	TGTGCCACCAGCAGGCGGACAGCCTCCTACAATGAGCAGTTCTTC
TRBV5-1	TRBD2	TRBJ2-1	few	CASSLRGLAGSKDNEQSF	TGCGCCAGCAGCTTACGGGGACTAGCGGGGAGTAAAGACAATGAGCAGTCCTTC
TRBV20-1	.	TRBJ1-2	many	CSARDRQGSYGYTF	TGCAGTGCTAGAGATCGGCAGGGGTCCTATGGCTACACCTTC
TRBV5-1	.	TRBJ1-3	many	CASSLALQSSGNTIYF	TGCGCCAGCAGCTTGGCTTTACAGAGCTCTGGAAACACCATATATTTT
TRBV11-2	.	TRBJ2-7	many	CASSFSYDEQYF	TGTGCCAGCAGCTTCTCCTACGACGAGCAGTACTTC
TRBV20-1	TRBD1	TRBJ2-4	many	CSAGQGRNIQYF	TGCAGTGCTGGACAGGGGAGGAACATTCAGTACTTC
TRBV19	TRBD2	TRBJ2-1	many	CASSLLPGLAGENEQFF	TGTGCCAGTAGTCTCCTCCCGGGACTAGCGGGAGAGAATGAGCAGTTCTTC
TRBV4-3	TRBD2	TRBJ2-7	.	CASSQDFSGSSYEQYF	TGCGCCAGCAGCCAAGATTTCAGCGGGAGCTCCTACGAGCAGTACTTC
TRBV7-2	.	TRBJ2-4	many	CASRTGVENIQYF	TGTGCCAGCAGAACGGGAGTCGAAAACATTCAGTACTTC
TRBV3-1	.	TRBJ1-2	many	CASSLGIYGYTF	TGTGCCAGCAGCCTTGGGATCTATGGCTACACCTTC